Below are 31 T cell receptor beta chains sequenced from a single sample in a study of immune evolution from preneoplasia to lung adenocarcinoma. Only in-frame clones appear in the TCRdb table, and some are missing; sequencing was by immunoSEQ multiplex PCR. This table has fewer than 13,000 clones, about four fifths appearing once. The sequenced sample consisted of FFPE minimally invasive lung adenocarcinoma tissue. The receptor set was obtained from a donor at least 70 years old with lung adenocarcinoma.

The rearrangement uses TRBV11-2 and TRBJ1-1; D not certain. Germline CDR1 reads SGHAT; CDR2 reads FQNNGV. V was trimmed by 6 bases and J by 5 bases, leaving 16 bases between them. The CDR3 has 14 residues. The CDR3 sequence is CASRLNVGETEAFF. The DNA of the CDR3 is TGTGCCAGCAGACTTAACGTCGGGGAAACTGAAGCTTTCTTT.

This clone was counted a few times. The chain carries TRBV5-5 and TRBJ2-5; 7 nucleotides match TRBD1. The V segment lost 0 bases and the J segment 2 bases; nucleotides outside the gene matches: 16. Germline assignment: CDR1 SGHKS and CDR2 YYEKEE (reference sequence). This CDR3 comprises 19 residues. DNA for the CDR3: TGTGCCAGCAGCTTGGAGTTAACAGGGGTTTCGGGCCTACAAGAGACCCAGTACTTC. Its translation: CASSLELTGVSGLQETQYF.

The gene calls are TRBV5-6 and TRBJ2-1; 10 nucleotides align to TRBD2. CDR3 size: 15 residues. Germline loops: CDR1 SGHDT, CDR2 YYEEEE. V shed 2 bases, J shed 6 bases, and the junction held 5 bases outside the gene matches. The CDR3 reads CASSFTTSGINEQFF. The CDR3 DNA sequence: TGTGCCAGCAGCTTTACTACTAGCGGGATCAATGAGCAGTTCTTC.

J is TRBJ1-1 and V is TRBV6-5; TRBD1 agrees at 8 bases. Looked up from germline, CDR1 is MNHEY and CDR2 is SVGAGI. The V segment lost 6 bases and the J segment 4 bases; nucleotides outside the gene matches: 7. The CDR3 spans 14 residues. This chain's CDR3 is CASSRGQVRTEAFF. The CDR3, as DNA: TGTGCCAGCAGCCGGGGACAGGTCCGCACTGAAGCTTTCTTT.

The CDR3: CASSRHTGGRETQYF. The DNA for the CDR3 is TGTGCCAGCAGCCGGCATACAGGGGGCCGGGAGACCCAGTACTTC. The chain is built from TRBV14 and TRBJ2-5, with 9 positions matching TRBD1. There are 15 residues in the CDR3. Germline CDR1 is SGHDN and CDR2 is FVKESK. J was trimmed by 5 bases and V by 4 bases; bases with no gene match: 8.

In its sample, this clone was seen once. This chain joins TRBV27 and TRBJ2-3; 13 bases are shared with TRBD2. The length of the CDR3 is 18 residues. Germline lookup yields CDR1 MNHEY and CDR2 SMNVEV (reference sequence). V lost 4 bases and J lost 4; bases outside the gene matches: 11. CDR3 sequence reads: CASSSFRLAGGTADTQYF. Here the CDR3 DNA reads TGTGCCAGCAGTTCCTTTCGACTAGCGGGAGGTACTGCAGATACGCAGTATTTT.

This clone has more than one count but fewer than ten. The genes are TRBV6-1 and TRBJ2-6, with TRBD2 matching 12 bases. The germline V gene has CDR1 MNHNS and CDR2 SASEGT. CDR3 size: 19 residues. V lost 1 base and J lost 0; bases outside the gene matches: 4. This chain's CDR3 is CASSEGRTSGISGANVLTF. The CDR3, as DNA: TGTGCCAGCAGTGAAGGTAGGACTAGCGGGATCTCTGGGGCCAACGTCCTGACTTTC.

The J gene is TRBJ1-4, the V gene TRBV9; 7 nucleotides align to TRBD1. The CDR3 length is 15 residues. Germline V gene data show CDR1 as SGDLS and CDR2 as YYNGEE. After removal of 5 bases from V and 7 bases from J, the junction contained 11 bases not matched to a gene. The CDR3 coding sequence is TGTGCCAGCAGTGAGAGACAGGGCCGTTTTGAAAAACTGTTTTTT. This codes for CASSERQGRFEKLFF.

The CDR3 loop is CASSSVTTTTNEKLFF. The CDR3 DNA reads as TGTGCCAGCAGTTCCGTCACCACGACAACTAATGAAAAACTGTTTTTT. The V call is TRBV27, the J call TRBJ1-4; the D is unclear. From germline, CDR1 is MNHEY and CDR2 SMNVEV (reference sequence). Trimming removed 4 bases at V and 0 bases at J, with 12 bases between. This CDR3 spans 16 amino acids.

V gene TRBV5-5 combines with J gene TRBJ2-5; D is possibly TRBD2 (5 bases). The CDR3 spans 14 residues. In germline, CDR1 is SGHKS, CDR2 YYEKEE (reference sequence). V was trimmed by 4 bases and J by 3 bases, leaving 13 bases between them. The CDR3: CASSVRHGEETQYF. The DNA of the CDR3 is TGTGCCAGCAGCGTCAGACACGGGGAAGAGACCCAGTACTTC. Combining the CDR3 with reference TRBV5-5 and TRBJ2-5 gives the whole variable domain DAGVTQSPTHLIKTRGQQVTLRCSPISGHKSVSWYQQVLGQGPQFIFQYYEKEERGRGNFPDRFSARQFPNYSSELNVNALLLGDSALYLCASSVRHGEETQYFGPGTRLLVL.

This clone was detected a few times. This rearrangement joins TRBV30 to TRBJ1-1, with 8 bases aligning to TRBD1. Germline V lookup: CDR1 GTSNPN, CDR2 SVGIG (reference sequence). With V trimmed by 6 bases and J by 0 bases, 12 bases remained unmatched. The CDR3 covers 16 residues. The CDR3 is CACRDRGFEMNTEAFF. The CDR3 DNA reads as TGTGCCTGTCGTGACAGGGGATTTGAGATGAACACTGAAGCTTTCTTT.

The chain combines TRBV28 with TRBJ2-7; D unclear. Trimming left V 2 bases short and J 4 bases short, with 12 bases between. This CDR3 has 14 amino acids. Germline loops: CDR1 MDHEN, CDR2 SYDVKM. The CDR3 is CASSLITKRYEQYF. CDR3 in DNA: TGTGCCAGCAGTTTAATAACTAAGCGATACGAGCAGTACTTC.

This clone came up a few times. The gene calls are TRBV7-8 and TRBJ1-5; possible D gene TRBD1, 6 bases. Deletions cut 2 bases from V and 5 bases from J, with 22 bases between. Germline lookup yields CDR1 SGHVS and CDR2 FQNEAQ. The CDR3 contains 18 residues. For the CDR3, the DNA is TGTGCCAGCAGCTTACGGGGGCCTGGCGGGGGCGTCGATCAGCCCCAGCATTTT. This encodes CASSLRGPGGGVDQPQHF.

This chain links TRBV9 with TRBJ2-1; possibly TRBD2 for D (6 bases). V gave up 4 bases and J gave up 8 bases, with 25 bases separating them. This CDR3 comprises 17 residues. Germline CDR1 reads SGDLS; CDR2 reads YYNGEE. CDR3 bases: TGTGCCAGCAGCCCCCACGGGCCGAAAACGGGAGTGGATGAGCAGTTCTTC. Its translation is CASSPHGPKTGVDEQFF.

The V gene is TRBV28, the J gene TRBJ1-2; D unresolved. The CDR3 runs 12 residues. Germline CDR1 reads MDHEN; CDR2 reads SYDVKM. Trimming pared 7 bases from V and 6 bases from J, leaving 12 bases between. The CDR3 sequence is CASTSSTDGYTF. The CDR3 coding sequence is TGTGCCAGCACGTCCTCCACGGATGGCTACACCTTC.

The chain links TRBV20-1 to TRBJ1-2, with no clear D. CDR1 DFQATT and CDR2 SNEGSKA come from the germline V gene (reference sequence). V was clipped by 3 bases and J by 5 bases, with 4 bases between them. The CDR3 loop spans 10 amino acids. The DNA of the CDR3 is TGCAGTGCTAGGCGATATGGCTACACCTTC. The encoded protein is CSARRYGYTF.

This chain joins TRBV7-2 and TRBJ2-1; unclear D gene. Germline V CDR1 and CDR2: SGHTA, FQGNSA. This CDR3 comprises 14 residues. Between the trimmed V and J ends, which lost 1 base and 8 bases, there was a span of 12 bases. The CDR3 protein is CASSLVPAKDEQFF. CDR3 nucleotide sequence: TGTGCCAGCAGCTTAGTCCCAGCCAAGGATGAGCAGTTCTTC.

The J gene is TRBJ2-1, the V gene TRBV11-2, with D tentatively TRBD2 (5 bases). The ends were cut back, 4 bases at V and 0 bases at J, with 10 bases in the middle. This CDR3 has 15 amino acids. The germline V gene encodes CDR1 SGHAT and CDR2 FQNNGV. CDR3 protein: CASSWSGGSYNEQFF. The CDR3, as DNA: TGTGCCAGCAGCTGGAGCGGTGGCTCCTACAATGAGCAGTTCTTC.

The genes are TRBV15 and TRBJ2-6; 8 bases are a match to TRBD1. V shed 0 bases, J shed 4 bases, and the junction held 11 bases outside the gene matches. This CDR3 has 19 residues. The germline V gene has CDR1 LNHNV and CDR2 YYDKDF (reference sequence). The CDR3 is CATSRDRARGLGGANVLTF. As DNA, the CDR3 is TGTGCCACCAGCAGAGATCGCGCCAGGGGGCTTGGCGGGGCCAACGTCCTGACTTTC.

The chain employs TRBV4-1 and TRBJ2-1; possible D gene TRBD2, 5 bases. This CDR3 spans 14 amino acids. Germline assignment: CDR1 MGHRA and CDR2 YSYEKL. The germline V and J ends were trimmed by 5 bases and 2 bases, with 10 bases remaining between them. The CDR3 sequence is CASSAPGTYNEQFF. The CDR3 DNA follows: TGCGCCAGCAGCGCACCGGGGACCTACAATGAGCAGTTCTTC.

The rearrangement links TRBV10-1 to TRBJ2-3; 11 bases fit TRBD1. Germline lookup yields CDR1 WNHNN and CDR2 SYGVQD (reference sequence). CDR3 length equals 16 residues. With 6 bases clipped from V and 4 bases from J, the junction kept 9 bases outside the gene matches. CDR3 coding DNA: TGCGCCAGCAGCTCGATGGACAGGGGGCGCCCAGATACGCAGTATTTT. Translation gives CASSSMDRGRPDTQYF.

The sample holds a few counts of this clone. The rearrangement links TRBV19 to TRBJ2-2; 7 bases line up with TRBD2. V was pared by 5 bases and J by 3 bases, with 6 bases of the junction left unmatched. The CDR3 is 15 residues long. Germline V lookup: CDR1 LNHDA, CDR2 SQIVND (reference sequence). The CDR3 DNA reads TGTGCCAGTAGTCCCTTTGCGGGGGACACCGGGGAGCTGTTTTTT. Translating gives CASSPFAGDTGELFF.

The chain employs TRBV5-1 and TRBJ2-3; D is possibly TRBD1 (6 bases). CDR1 is SGHRS and CDR2 is YFSETQ in the germline V gene. V was cut by 0 bases and J by 2 bases, with 10 bases left in between. This CDR3 comprises 15 residues. CDR3 coding DNA: TGCGCCAGCAGCTTGGATATGGGGGCCACAGATACGCAGTATTTT. Its protein is CASSLDMGATDTQYF.

On this clone: The sample contains more than one DNA sequence encoding this CDR3. The J gene is TRBJ1-4, the V gene TRBV29-1, with D unresolved. The germline CDR1 and CDR2 sequences are SQVTM and ANQGSEA. There are 14 residues in the CDR3. V lost 4 bases and J lost 0, with 9 bases in between. The CDR3 DNA is TGCAGCGTTGCCGGATCTTCAACTAATGAAAAACTGTTTTTT. It codes for CSVAGSSTNEKLFF.

The gene calls are TRBV13 and TRBJ2-5, with D tentatively TRBD1 (5 bases). The CDR3 runs to 13 residues. Germline V gene sequence: CDR1 PRHDT, CDR2 FYEKMQ (reference sequence). V gave up 6 bases and J gave up 1 base, with 9 bases separating them. CDR3 nucleotide sequence: TGTGCCAGCAGACAAGGGGCCCAAGAGACCCAGTACTTC. Translated: CASRQGAQETQYF.

The rearrangement joins TRBV23-1 to TRBJ2-2, with 8 bases identical to TRBD1. TRBV23-1 is recorded as an ORF, its role being uncertain. This CDR3 region has 17 residues. The J segment lost 4 bases and the V segment lost 0 bases, leaving 7 bases of the junction unmatched. The CDR3 protein is CASSQSFWTGPTGELFF. The CDR3 DNA is TGCGCCAGCAGTCAATCGTTCTGGACAGGGCCCACCGGGGAGCTGTTTTTT.

J is TRBJ1-5 and V is TRBV28, with TRBD1 matching 8 bases. This CDR3 is 15 amino acids long. The V segment lost 5 bases and the J segment 6 bases; nucleotides outside the gene matches: 9. CDR1 is MDHEN and CDR2 is SYDVKM in the germline V gene. CDR3 in amino acids: CASSTQGALGQPQHF. The CDR3 DNA follows: TGTGCCAGCAGTACCCAGGGGGCTTTAGGTCAGCCCCAGCATTTT.

The V and J genes are TRBV6-6 and TRBJ2-1; tentatively, D is TRBD2 (7 bases). Per the germline V gene, CDR1 is MNHNY and CDR2 is SVGAGI (reference sequence). The CDR3 is 16 amino acids. V lost 5 bases, J lost 13 bases, and 27 bases lay in between. The CDR3 bases are TGTGCCAGCAGTCTTCGGGGGGAGGGGGAAGGGATGCAACAGTTCTTC. Its protein product is CASSLRGEGEGMQQFF.

V and J are TRBV5-1 and TRBJ2-7, with 9 bases that match TRBD2. CDR3 length: 15 amino acids. V lost 3 bases, J lost 2 bases, and 6 bases stayed unmatched. Germline-derived CDR1 and CDR2 are SGHRS and YFSETQ. CDR3 protein: CASSSSTSGPYEQYF. Written as DNA, the CDR3 is TGCGCCAGCAGCTCGTCGACTAGCGGACCCTACGAGCAGTACTTC.

Details on this clone: This CDR3 is also generated by other DNA sequences in the sample. The V call is TRBV5-1, the J call TRBJ2-3, with 12 bases matching TRBD2. V dropped 0 bases and J dropped 3; count of bases not matched to a gene: 2. This CDR3 comprises 16 residues. Germline CDR1 is SGHRS and CDR2 is YFSETQ. CDR3 region: CASSLDLAGGTDTQYF. CDR3 DNA sequence: TGCGCCAGCAGCTTGGACCTAGCGGGAGGGACAGATACGCAGTATTTT.

The count of this clone is one. The rearrangement links TRBV5-6 to TRBJ1-4; D possibly corresponds to TRBD1 (6 bases). The CDR3 runs 15 residues. Germline loops: CDR1 SGHDT, CDR2 YYEEEE. V lost 5 bases and J lost 2, with 13 bases in between. The CDR3 protein is CASSFTGFTNEKLFF. CDR3 coding DNA: TGTGCCAGCAGTTTTACAGGGTTTACTAATGAAAAACTGTTTTTT. Supplemented by reference TRBV5-6 and TRBJ1-4, the full variable domain reads DAGVTQSPTHLIKTRGQQVTLRCSPKSGHDTVSWYQQALGQGPQFIFQYYEEEERQRGNFPDRFSGHQFPNYSSELNVNALLLGDSALYLCASSFTGFTNEKLFFGSGTQLSVL.